This TCR beta chain was observed in a study of siplizumab effects on memory and regulatory T cells (dated by TCRdb to the late 2010s). As for the study more broadly: The study looked at the effect of siplizumab, an anti-CD2 antibody, on alloreactive T-cell subsets in allogeneic mixed lymphocyte reactions made from human PBMCs.

The library was generated by the immunoSEQ multiplex PCR assay. About 10^5 TCR templates per sample were assayed by the deep sequencing platform. Genomic DNA extracted from sorted T cells was the material used for TCRbeta CDR3 sequencing. Per the original workflow: The R programming language was used for clonal analysis of TCRbeta CDR3 data. Comparing unstimulated samples against CFSE-low samples taken after the reaction was how alloreactive CD4+ and CD8+ clones were defined. Regulatory or non-regulatory origin of alloreactive CD4+ clones was assigned by matching sequences to the sorted unstimulated Treg and non-Treg repertoires. Held by TCRdb, this immuneACCESS table contains in-frame sequences only and omits some clones. Under half of the omission traces to an unresolved V gene where checked; the cause of the rest is unknown. That table gives V, J and clone size, and the DNA gave D and trimming. The sample table lists 56,000 or so clones, around 98% of them with a count of one. Together, the top ten hold approximately 0.99% of the sample.

This clone was seen a single time. Its antigen is currently not known. No qualities accompany the bases; no much larger clone lies one base away. Unstimulated CD4+ memory cells were also sequenced in three donor pairs, together with CD4+ naive, CD8+ TEMRA, CD8+ naive and CD8+ effector memory subsets. Sorted unstimulated T cells, along with proliferating T cells recovered from mixed lymphocyte reactions, underwent TCRbeta CDR3 sequencing. Fresh whole blood from ten HLA-typed healthy donors was used as the source from which PBMCs were isolated. The full study reports these points: Siplizumab significantly reduced the cumulative frequency of alloreactive sequences traceable to unstimulated CD4+ memory T cells. Because sequences at frequencies below about 10^-5 were poorly captured, only a minor fraction of alloreactive clones could be mapped back to unstimulated subsets. Whether proliferating Tregs from siplizumab cultures actually had suppressive function was not functionally confirmed. Unstimulated naive T cells appeared to be more diverse than memory T cells, and naive cells seemed to make a substantial contribution to the alloresponse. Roughly 75-96% of proliferating CD4+ or CD8+ clones could not be assigned a naive or memory phenotype. Among mappable alloreactive CD4+ clones, an average Treg-derived fraction of approximately 73% was observed with siplizumab, compared with approximately 25% in control reactions.

This receptor was taken from a human donor in good health. Sample: naive CD8+ T cells sorted from blood. This specimen's cell subset or site label, per the study, means: unstimulated naive T cells.

The CDR3 in this case is CASSIGPVVHEQFF. The DNA is as follows: TGTGCCAGTAGTATAGGCCCCGTGGTGCATGAGCAGTTCTTC. The chain employs TRBV19 and TRBJ2-1; the D gene cannot be resolved reliably. The CDR3, from cysteine to phenylalanine, totals 14 residues. Only the CDR3 portion is preserved as DNA: 42 bases, with reading frame beginning at the first base. Deletion took 1 base off V and 8 bases off J, with a span of 12 bases between the germline ends. CDR1 and CDR2 are drawn from the germline V gene (reference sequence): LNHDA, SQIVND.